Below, 19 T cell receptor beta chains from the same sample are listed, as sequenced in a study of T cell responses to AZD1222 COVID-19 vaccine. Only in-frame clones appear in the TCRdb table, and some are missing; sequencing was by immunoSEQ multiplex PCR. Of around 140,000 clones in the sample, over 90% were seen once. Source: peripheral blood, taken on day 0 of AZD1222 vaccination. The source is an adult in good health.

The chain links TRBV5-6 to TRBJ2-7, with D uncertain. Germline V CDR1 and CDR2: SGHDT, YYEEEE. The V end lost 5 bases, the J end lost 0 bases, and 12 bases lay between the germline ends. The CDR3 spans 14 residues. CDR3 in DNA: TGTGCCAGCAGACTGGGCAGGAGCTCCTACGAGCAGTACTTC. Translated: CASRLGRSSYEQYF.

This chain uses TRBV2 with TRBJ2-1; D call uncertain. Trimming removed 6 bases from V and 7 bases from J, with 10 bases in between. Per germline, CDR1 SNHLY and CDR2 FYNNEI. The CDR3 contains 12 residues. The CDR3 DNA reads as TGTGCCAGCAGAGTGACGCCAAATGAGCAGTTCTTC. Translation gives CASRVTPNEQFF.

In DNA form, the CDR3 reads TGTGCCAGCAGGACAGGGACGGGCGGGGAGCTGTTTTTT. Residues: CASRTGTGGELFF. The chain is built from TRBV7-3 and TRBJ2-2; 7 bases map to TRBD1. The ends lost 6 bases at V and 7 bases at J; junction bases unmatched: 5. Germline CDR1 and CDR2: SGHTA and FQGTGA. The CDR3 loop spans 13 amino acids.

The V call is TRBV5-1, the J call TRBJ2-6; 12 bases agree with TRBD1. The CDR3 contains 17 residues. Germline assignment: CDR1 SGHRS and CDR2 YFSETQ. V lost 4 bases to trimming and J lost 2 bases; unmatched junction nucleotides: 4. The CDR3 nucleotides read TGCGCCAGCAGCGCCGGGACAGGGGGCGCTGGGGCCAACGTCCTGACTTTC. Protein sequence: CASSAGTGGAGANVLTF.

This rearrangement joins TRBV4-3 to TRBJ1-1; no clear D. Trimming shortened V by 2 bases and J by 2 bases, and 6 bases separated the two germline ends. This CDR3 comprises 13 residues. Germline lookup yields CDR1 LGHNA and CDR2 YSLEER. The chain's CDR3 is CASSQLGNTEAFF. The CDR3 DNA sequence: TGCGCCAGCAGCCAATTGGGTAACACTGAAGCTTTCTTT.

This chain connects TRBV24-1 to TRBJ1-6; D gene ambiguous. Trimming cost V 4 bases and J 7 bases, with 13 bases left between them. Germline V gene data show CDR1 as KGHDR and CDR2 as SFDVKD. The CDR3 runs 15 residues. The CDR3 DNA follows: TGTGCCACCAGTGAAGGGATACGAAGAAATTCACCCCTCCACTTT. Translation gives CATSEGIRRNSPLHF.

V and J are TRBV6-5 and TRBJ2-2, with D unclear. V lost 0 bases and J lost 2, with 7 bases in between. Germline CDR1 is MNHEY and CDR2 is SVGAGI. The length of the CDR3 is 15 residues. The CDR3: CASSYSMANTGELFF. Here the CDR3 DNA reads TGTGCCAGCAGTTACTCTATGGCAAACACCGGGGAGCTGTTTTTT.

This chain connects TRBV27 to TRBJ1-5, with a possible D match to TRBD1 (5 bases). The V gene lost 0 bases and the J gene lost 4 bases, with 7 bases spanning the gap. CDR1 is MNHEY and CDR2 is SMNVEV in the germline V gene (reference sequence). The CDR3 runs 14 residues. The CDR3 loop reads CASSLSDKNQPQHF. In nucleotides, the CDR3 is TGTGCCAGCAGTTTATCGGACAAGAATCAGCCCCAGCATTTT.

J is TRBJ2-2 and V is TRBV15; D is perhaps TRBD2 (6 bases). CDR1 is LNHNV, CDR2 YYDKDF, per germline (reference sequence). The CDR3 loop spans 16 amino acids. V lost 4 bases and J lost 9, with 21 bases in between. The CDR3 DNA is TGTGCCACCAGCATCATTCCGGGAGTCGCGAGTAGGGAGCTGTTTTTT. Translated: CATSIIPGVASRELFF.

J is TRBJ1-5 and V is TRBV6-6; 8 nucleotides match TRBD1. The V and J ends lost 5 bases and 3 bases, in that order; junction bases with no gene match: 6. CDR3 length: 15 residues. Germline loops: CDR1 MNHNY, CDR2 SVGAGI (reference sequence). CDR3 DNA sequence: TGTGCCAGCAGTACTCCAGGGGGCATCAATCAGCCCCAGCATTTT. Its protein product is CASSTPGGINQPQHF.

This sequence joins TRBV14 and TRBJ2-3; unclear D gene. Germline CDR1 and CDR2: SGHDN and FVKESK. Trimming removed 0 bases from V and 5 bases from J, with 9 bases in between. The CDR3 length is 14 residues. DNA of the CDR3: TGTGCCAGCAGCCAAGAGGGGTTCATAGATACGCAGTATTTT. It is translated as CASSQEGFIDTQYF.

This rearrangement joins TRBV30 to TRBJ1-1; tentatively, D is TRBD1 (5 bases). Germline lookup yields CDR1 GTSNPN and CDR2 SVGIG (reference sequence). This CDR3 is 12 amino acids long. V gave up 3 bases and J gave up 10 bases, with 15 bases separating them. For the CDR3, the DNA is TGTGCCTGGAGCCTATTAGGGGTTTCAGCTTTCTTT. Its translation: CAWSLLGVSAFF. The full variable domain, rest sourced from reference TRBV30 and TRBJ1-1, is SQTIHQWPATLVQPVGSPLSLECTVEGTSNPNLYWYRQAAGRGLQLLFYSVGIGQISSEVPQNLSASRPQDRQFILSSKKLLLSDSGFYLCAWSLLGVSAFFGQGTRLTVV.

V gene TRBV9 combines with J gene TRBJ2-7, with D perhaps matching TRBD1 or TRBD2 (5 bases each). The germline V and J ends were trimmed by 0 bases and 5 bases, with 18 bases remaining between them. The CDR3 runs to 16 residues. Germline CDR1 is SGDLS and CDR2 is YYNGEE. CDR3 sequence: CASSVAFSGGRDEQYF. In DNA form, the CDR3 reads TGTGCCAGCAGCGTAGCTTTCTCTGGGGGAAGGGACGAGCAGTACTTC.

The rearrangement joins TRBV12-5 to TRBJ2-1, with D unresolved. Germline V CDR1 and CDR2: LGHNT, FRNRAP. The CDR3 is 12 residues long. V lost 7 bases and J lost 4, with 8 bases in between. The CDR3 sequence: CASAPTYNEQFF. The CDR3 DNA follows: TGTGCTAGTGCCCCGACTTACAATGAGCAGTTCTTC.

V usage is TRBV15 and J usage is TRBJ1-2; TRBD1 is a possible D gene (5 bases). V lost 0 bases and J lost 8, with 10 bases in between. CDR1 is LNHNV and CDR2 is YYDKDF in the germline V gene (reference sequence). The CDR3 loop spans 13 amino acids. CDR3 loop: CATSRDSGQGYTF. The CDR3 nucleotides read TGTGCCACCAGCAGAGATTCTGGACAAGGCTACACCTTC.

The V gene is TRBV10-3, the J gene TRBJ1-2; D may be TRBD1 (6 bases). Between the trimmed V and J ends, which lost 3 bases and 11 bases, there was a span of 25 bases. Germline V gene lookup returns CDR1 ENHRY and CDR2 SYGVKD. This CDR3 is built from 16 residues. CDR3 in DNA: TGTGCCATCAGTGACGCGACAGGAGACGTCTATGGCTTTTACACCTTC. Amino acids: CAISDATGDVYGFYTF.

The chain employs TRBV28 and TRBJ2-1; either TRBD1 or TRBD2 may fit D (5 bases each). The germline V and J ends were trimmed by 3 bases and 7 bases, with 31 bases remaining between them. The V gene's germline CDR1 is MDHEN and CDR2 SYDVKM. This CDR3 comprises 20 residues. As DNA, the CDR3 is TGTGCCAGCAGTTTGGGGACGTTAGGTTTTCTGAGGGGTCTTCGAAATGAGCAGTTCTTC. As protein: CASSLGTLGFLRGLRNEQFF.

For the CDR3, the DNA is TGCGCCAGCAGCTTGGAAATTCCAGACTCACCCCTCCACTTT. It translates to CASSLEIPDSPLHF. This chain joins TRBV5-1 and TRBJ1-6; D gene uncertain. V shed 0 bases and J shed 10 bases, with 11 bases lying between them. Germline values: CDR1 SGHRS, CDR2 YFSETQ. The CDR3 has 14 residues.

The genes are TRBV5-6 and TRBJ2-3, with a weak D call TRBD1 (5 bases). The germline CDR1 and CDR2 sequences are SGHDT and YYEEEE. Trimming stripped 4 bases from V and 2 bases from J, with 17 bases between. The CDR3 covers 16 residues. The CDR3 sequence: CASSPTWARATDTQYF. CDR3 nucleotide sequence: TGTGCCAGCAGCCCAACCTGGGCCAGGGCCACAGATACGCAGTATTTT. The full variable domain, in which reference TRBV5-6 and TRBJ2-3 provide the parts outside the CDR3, is DAGVTQSPTHLIKTRGQQVTLRCSPKSGHDTVSWYQQALGQGPQFIFQYYEEEERQRGNFPDRFSGHQFPNYSSELNVNALLLGDSALYLCASSPTWARATDTQYFGPGTRLTVL.